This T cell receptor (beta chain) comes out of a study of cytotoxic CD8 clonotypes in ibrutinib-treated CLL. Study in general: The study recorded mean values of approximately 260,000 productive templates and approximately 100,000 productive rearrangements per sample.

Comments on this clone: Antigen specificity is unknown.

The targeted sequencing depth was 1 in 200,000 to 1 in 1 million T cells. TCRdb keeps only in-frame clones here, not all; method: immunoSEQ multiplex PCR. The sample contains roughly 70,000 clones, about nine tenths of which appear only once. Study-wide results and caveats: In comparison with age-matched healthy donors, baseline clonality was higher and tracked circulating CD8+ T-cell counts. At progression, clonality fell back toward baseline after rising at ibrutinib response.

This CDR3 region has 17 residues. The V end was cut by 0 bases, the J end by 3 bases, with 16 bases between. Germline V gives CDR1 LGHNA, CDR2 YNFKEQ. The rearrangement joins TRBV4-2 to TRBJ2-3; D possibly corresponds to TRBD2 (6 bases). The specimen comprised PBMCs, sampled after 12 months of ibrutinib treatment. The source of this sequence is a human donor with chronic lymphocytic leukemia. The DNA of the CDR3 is TGTGCCAGCAGCCAAGAGCCGGCGGGACTGATAACAGATACGCAGTATTTT. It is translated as CASSQEPAGLITDTQYF.